A single sample is the source of the 28 T cell receptor beta chains below, sequenced in a study of identical twins. MiXCR, run by TCRdb on the 5' RACE reads, gives a single entry per CDR3 protein. The data hold over 200,000 distinct CDR3 sequences, with over 9.5% observed a single time. The material sequenced was memory T cells sorted from blood. The receptors originated from a man between 45 and 60 years old in good health.

The rearrangement uses TRBV27 and TRBJ2-3, with a possible D match to TRBD1 (6 bases). Trimming shortened V by 6 bases and J by 2 bases, and 18 bases separated the two germline ends. Germline loops: CDR1 MNHEY, CDR2 SMNVEV (reference sequence). The CDR3 runs to 16 residues. CDR3: CASSMRPLGATDTQYF. The CDR3 DNA is TGTGCCAGCAGCATGCGCCCTTTGGGGGCCACAGATACGCAGTATTTT.

The rearrangement joins TRBV28 to TRBJ1-1; a weak D match, TRBD1 (5 bases). V was pared by 5 bases and J by 5 bases, with 15 bases between. The CDR3 runs 14 residues. CDR1 and CDR2 (germline): MDHEN, SYDVKM. The CDR3, as DNA: TGTGCCAGCAGTGCCGTCAGGGAAATAACTGAAGCTTTCTTT. Its protein is CASSAVREITEAFF.

This clonotype occurred once. The chain combines TRBV6-5 with TRBJ2-5; D is unclear. Between the trimmed V and J ends, which lost 4 bases and 4 bases, there was a span of 10 bases. From germline, CDR1 is MNHEY and CDR2 SVGAGI. The CDR3 spans 13 residues. The DNA of the CDR3 is TGTGCCAGCAGTTCCCCTGGCTCAGAGACCCAGTACTTC. It encodes CASSSPGSETQYF.

This clonotype was observed many times. This chain joins TRBV5-1 and TRBJ2-1, with TRBD2 matching over 7 bases. This CDR3 region has 16 residues. V was clipped by 0 bases and J by 0 bases; unmatched bases: 3. Germline lookup yields CDR1 SGHRS and CDR2 YFSETQ. The CDR3, as DNA: TGCGCCAGCAGCTTGGCGGGGGGATACTCCTACAATGAGCAGTTCTTC. It is translated as CASSLAGGYSYNEQFF.

This clonotype has at least ten counts. V usage is TRBV3-1 and J usage is TRBJ2-7, with TRBD2 matching 10 bases. CDR3 length: 15 amino acids. The V segment lost 6 bases and the J segment 3 bases; nucleotides outside the gene matches: 8. CDR1 is LGHDT and CDR2 is YNNKEL in the germline V gene (reference sequence). Written as DNA, the CDR3 is TGTGCCAGCAGTCGTGGGACTAGCGTCTACTACGAGCAGTACTTC. Its protein product is CASSRGTSVYYEQYF.

The table lists this clonotype with a few counts. V and J are TRBV20-1 and TRBJ2-7, with 16 bases aligning to TRBD2. Germline V CDR1 and CDR2: DFQATT, SNEGSKA (reference sequence). The CDR3 contains 16 residues. J lost 3 bases, V lost 4 bases, and 6 bases had no gene match. The CDR3 nucleotides are TGCAGTGCTAAAGGGACTAGCGGGGGGGCGATCTACGAGCAGTACTTC. This translates into CSAKGTSGGAIYEQYF.

This clonotype was seen ten or more times. The J gene is TRBJ1-5, the V gene TRBV10-3, with a tentative D call TRBD1 (6 bases). CDR1 and CDR2 (germline): ENHRY, SYGVKD. Between the trimmed V and J ends, which lost 2 bases and 4 bases, there was a span of 9 bases. CDR3 size: 14 residues. The CDR3 DNA sequence: TGTGCCATCAGTGAGGCCCAGGGGAATCAGCCCCAGCATTTT. Protein product: CAISEAQGNQPQHF.

This clonotype was counted only a few times. V gene TRBV27 combines with J gene TRBJ1-4; weak D call: TRBD1 (5 bases). V was cut by 4 bases and J by 0 bases, with 9 bases left in between. This CDR3 region has 15 residues. Germline assignment: CDR1 MNHEY and CDR2 SMNVEV (reference sequence). DNA of the CDR3: TGTGCCAGCAGTTGGGGGGGGGCAACTAATGAAAAACTGTTTTTT. Translation gives CASSWGGATNEKLFF.

The rearrangement joins TRBV14 to TRBJ2-2, with D tentatively TRBD2 (6 bases). V was pared by 0 bases and J by 1 base, with 9 bases between. The CDR3 contains 16 residues. From germline, CDR1 is SGHDN and CDR2 FVKESK. The CDR3 DNA follows: TGTGCCAGCAGCCAAGAGGCGGGAAGGAACACCGGGGAGCTGTTTTTT. Protein sequence: CASSQEAGRNTGELFF.

For this clonotype: This sequence may be a read error, since a much larger clone differs from it by one base. The rearrangement uses TRBV5-1 and TRBJ2-5; D is uncertain. CDR1 and CDR2 (germline): SGHRS, YFSETQ. This CDR3 is built from 14 residues. CDR3: CSQHPAEKQETQYF. The CDR3 DNA sequence: TGCTCCCAGCATCCAGCAGAGAAGCAAGAGACCCAGTACTTC.

This clonotype was picked up a small number of times. V is TRBV4-3 and J is TRBJ1-5; 9 bases agree with TRBD1. The CDR3 loop spans 13 amino acids. Germline loops: CDR1 LGHNA, CDR2 YSLEER. Trimming removed 0 bases from V and 11 bases from J; junction bases left unmatched: 2. Here the CDR3 reads CASSQDRTGAQHF. The CDR3 DNA follows: TGCGCCAGCAGCCAAGATAGGACAGGGGCCCAGCATTTT.

The rearrangement joins TRBV27 to TRBJ2-7; tentative D call: TRBD2 (6 bases). CDR3 size: 12 residues. The ends were cut back, 6 bases at V and 6 bases at J, with 12 bases in the middle. CDR1 and CDR2 from the germline V gene are MNHEY and SMNVEV (reference sequence). DNA for the CDR3: TGTGCCAGCAGCACAGTCGGGAGCGAGCAGTACTTC. This codes for CASSTVGSEQYF.

This clonotype was observed at least ten times. The V call is TRBV7-2, the J call TRBJ1-5; no clear D gene. CDR1 SGHTA and CDR2 FQGNSA come from the germline V gene. This CDR3 is 12 amino acids long. V was cut by 4 bases and J by 4 bases, with 5 bases left in between. CDR3 loop: CASSSYNQPQHF. CDR3 sequence (DNA): TGTGCCAGCAGCTCATATAATCAGCCCCAGCATTTT.

This clonotype has a count of ten or more. This chain links TRBV6-5 with TRBJ1-4; the match to TRBD1 covers 10 bases. The CDR3 spans 17 residues. Germline lookup yields CDR1 MNHEY and CDR2 SVGAGI. V was pared by 2 bases and J by 5 bases, with 8 bases of the junction left unmatched. CDR3 bases: TGTGCCAGCAGTTACGGGGACAGGGGTGTCCAAAATGAAAAACTGTTTTTT. Its protein product is CASSYGDRGVQNEKLFF.

A word on this clonotype: A much larger clone differs from this one at a single base, so this may be a read error. The chain has TRBV3-1 and TRBJ2-3; weak D call: TRBD1 (5 bases). The germline CDR1 and CDR2 sequences are LGHDT and YNNKEL (reference sequence). The CDR3 sequence is 16 residues long. In DNA, the CDR3 is TGTGCCAGCGGCCACCGACAGATTCGATTCACAGATACGCAGTATTTT. Translation: CASGHRQIRFTDTQYF.

The chain links TRBV9 to TRBJ2-2, with TRBD2 matching 9 bases. The V and J ends lost 4 bases and 5 bases, in that order; junction bases with no gene match: 9. Germline CDR1 reads SGDLS; CDR2 reads YYNGEE. The CDR3 length is 16 residues. The CDR3 reads CASSPDSGRITGELFF. The DNA of the CDR3 is TGTGCCAGCAGCCCGGATAGCGGGAGAATTACCGGGGAGCTGTTTTTT.

The chain combines TRBV12-3 or TRBV12-4 with TRBJ2-5, with D possibly called TRBD1 or TRBD2 (5 bases each). There are 15 residues in the CDR3. With 5 bases removed from V and 1 base from J, the gap between germline ends came to 14 bases. As DNA, the CDR3 is TGTGCCAGCAGTAGGTTACCAGGGAGCCAAGAGACCCAGTACTTC. This translates into CASSRLPGSQETQYF.

This clonotype came up many times. The chain couples TRBV4-3 to TRBJ1-3; no reliable D call. This CDR3 is built from 17 residues. Trimming cost V 0 bases and J 0 bases, with 12 bases left between them. CDR1 is LGHNA and CDR2 is YSLEER in the germline V gene. The CDR3 is CASSQDQASSSGNTIYF. The CDR3 coding sequence is TGCGCCAGCAGCCAAGATCAAGCGAGTAGCTCTGGAAACACCATATATTTT.

This clonotype was seen many times. J is TRBJ1-3 and V is TRBV7-2, with a weak D call TRBD1 (5 bases). Germline assignment: CDR1 SGHTA and CDR2 FQGNSA. Trimming removed 2 bases from V and 4 bases from J, with 9 bases in between. The CDR3 loop spans 14 amino acids. For the CDR3, the DNA is TGTGCCAGCAGCTTATGGGGGATGGGAAACACCATATATTTT. Amino acid sequence: CASSLWGMGNTIYF.

Ten or more counts support this clonotype. The V and J genes are TRBV25-1 and TRBJ1-6; TRBD1 agrees at 8 bases. CDR1 is MGHDK and CDR2 is SYGVNS in the germline V gene. Trimming took 8 bases from V and 2 from J; bases not matched to a gene: 2. The CDR3 is 14 residues long. The DNA for the CDR3 is TGTGCCAGCCGACAGGGGACCTATAATTCACCCCTCCACTTT. Amino acid sequence: CASRQGTYNSPLHF.

This clonotype was picked up many times. The genes are TRBV29-1 and TRBJ1-4; unclear D gene. Germline-derived CDR1 and CDR2 are SQVTM and ANQGSEA. Deletions cut 6 bases from V and 4 bases from J, with 12 bases between. CDR3 length equals 13 residues. The CDR3 loop is CSVGDTFNEKLFF. The CDR3, as DNA: TGCAGCGTGGGAGACACTTTTAATGAAAAACTGTTTTTT.

The chain joins TRBV7-6 to TRBJ2-1; D not certain. Germline loops: CDR1 SGHVS, CDR2 FNYEAQ. The length of the CDR3 is 16 residues. Trimming removed 5 bases from V and 0 bases from J, with 14 bases in between. The CDR3 loop reads CASSLWTSSSYNEQFF. The DNA for the CDR3 is TGTGCCAGCAGCCTTTGGACCTCGAGCTCCTACAATGAGCAGTTCTTC. The full variable domain, with the rest looked up from reference TRBV7-6 and TRBJ2-1, is GAGVSQSPRYKVTKRGQDVALRCDPISGHVSLYWYRQALGQGPEFLTYFNYEAQQDKSGLPNDRFSAERPEGSISTLTIQRTEQRDSAMYRCASSLWTSSSYNEQFFGPGTRLTVL.

The chain has TRBV4-1 and TRBJ1-4, with D tentatively TRBD1 (5 bases). V was trimmed by 3 bases and J by 8 bases, leaving 13 bases between them. Germline V lookup: CDR1 MGHRA, CDR2 YSYEKL. The CDR3 runs to 14 residues. The CDR3 DNA reads as TGCGCCAGCAGCCACCTTGAGGGACCGGAAAAACTGTTTTTT. It specifies CASSHLEGPEKLFF.

In its sample, this clonotype was seen a few times. V gene TRBV27 combines with J gene TRBJ2-7, with TRBD1 identical over 7 bases. Losses at the gene ends were 8 bases for V and 3 bases for J; bases not matched to a gene: 10. In germline, CDR1 is MNHEY, CDR2 SMNVEV (reference sequence). The CDR3 length is 14 residues. The CDR3 sequence: CASGSGTAFYEQYF. CDR3 sequence (DNA): TGTGCCAGCGGGTCCGGGACAGCCTTCTACGAGCAGTACTTC.

This clonotype was found many times. The chain joins TRBV4-1 to TRBJ2-4; 8 nucleotides line up with TRBD2. CDR3 size: 13 residues. Germline V gives CDR1 MGHRA, CDR2 YSYEKL. The V and J ends lost 7 bases and 9 bases, in that order; junction bases with no gene match: 8. The CDR3, as DNA: TGCGCCAGCAAGAAAGCGGGAGAGGCCATTCAGTACTTC. Translation gives CASKKAGEAIQYF.

This clonotype was found many times. This chain links TRBV4-3 with TRBJ2-7; possibly TRBD2 for D (6 bases). Germline loops: CDR1 LGHNA, CDR2 YSLEER. The CDR3 totals 17 residues. Trimming shortened V by 0 bases and J by 0 bases, and 15 bases separated the two germline ends. DNA for the CDR3: TGCGCCAGCAGCCAAGATTACCCGGGGGTGAGCTCCTACGAGCAGTACTTC. The encoded protein is CASSQDYPGVSSYEQYF.

CDR3: CASSQEEGRGLFF. CDR3 in DNA: TGTGCCAGCAGCCAAGAAGAGGGCAGGGGGCTTTTTTTT. This chain uses TRBV3-1 with TRBJ1-4; 8 nucleotides align to TRBD1. This CDR3 contains 13 residues. V gave up 0 bases and J gave up 17 bases; unmatched junction bases: 8. CDR1 and CDR2 (germline): LGHDT, YNNKEL (reference sequence).

This clonotype was detected only a few times. V and J are TRBV6-2 or TRBV6-3 and TRBJ1-3; possibly TRBD1 for D (6 bases). Germline V lookup: CDR1 MNHEY, CDR2 SVGEGT. Trimming removed 0 bases at V and 0 bases at J, with 12 bases between. This CDR3 contains 17 residues. For the CDR3, the DNA is TGTGCCAGCAGTTACTCGATACGGGGGGCCTCTGGAAACACCATATATTTT. Translated, it gives CASSYSIRGASGNTIYF.